A single sample gave rise to the 31 T cell receptor beta chains below, sequenced in a study of T cells in severe cutaneous drug reactions. Bulk and single-cell libraries used iRepertoire multiplex PCR with TCR subtype-specific primers. TCRdb re-called the multiplex PCR reads; every CDR3 protein appears as one record, without DNA. In all, the sample yields tens of thousands of distinct CDR3 sequences. Carbamazepine had induced Stevens-Johnson syndrome or toxic epidermal necrolysis in the sequenced donors. The sequencing input was PBMCs. The origin of the receptors is a human donor with toxic epidermal necrolysis, a severe cutaneous drug reaction.

The genes are TRBV20-1 and TRBJ2-7; checking the TCRdb D call of TRBD2 is not possible without DNA. This CDR3 is built from 15 residues. Germline V gene sequence: CDR1 DFQATT, CDR2 SNEGSKA (reference sequence). Here the CDR3 reads CSTRDLTSWGYEQYF.

J is TRBJ1-4 and V is TRBV19; TCRdb's D gene call, TRBD1, goes unchecked for lack of DNA. The CDR3 sequence is 13 residues long. CDR1 is LNHDA and CDR2 is SQIVND in the germline V gene (reference sequence). The CDR3 sequence is CASSMMRGEKLFF. The entire variable domain, with the rest obtained from reference TRBV19 and TRBJ1-4, is as follows: DGGITQSPKYLFRKEGQNVTLSCEQNLNHDAMYWYRQDPGQGLRLIYYSQIVNDFQKGDIAEGYSVSREKKESFPLTVTSAQKNPTAFYLCASSMMRGEKLFFGSGTQLSVL.

The gene calls are TRBV2 and TRBJ1-3; there is no DNA to check the TCRdb D call of TRBD1. Germline V gene lookup returns CDR1 SNHLY and CDR2 FYNNEI. The CDR3 extends over 15 amino acids. CDR3 sequence: CASRGDREGRNTIYF.

The chain recombines TRBV25-1 with TRBJ2-7; TCRdb reports TRBD1, a call that lacks DNA to check it against. CDR1 and CDR2 (germline): MGHDK, SYGVNS. The CDR3 runs 14 residues. Here the CDR3 reads CASGGTGPPYEQYF.

This clonotype shows up as medium-sized (0.01 to 0.1%) by frequency. The V gene is TRBV7-6, the J gene TRBJ1-4; absent DNA, TCRdb's TRBD1 call cannot be checked. Germline CDR1 and CDR2: SGHVS and FNYEAQ. The CDR3 contains 15 residues. CDR3 residues: CASSQAGGYYEKLFF.

The chain employs TRBV11-2 and TRBJ2-3; TCRdb picks TRBD2, but there is no DNA to check that call. This CDR3 is 14 amino acids long. Germline lookup yields CDR1 SGHAT and CDR2 FQNNGV. CDR3 sequence: CASSLMRGGDTQYF. Complete variable domain (other parts from reference TRBV11-2 and TRBJ2-3): EAGVAQSPRYKIIEKRQSVAFWCNPISGHATLYWYQQILGQGPKLLIQFQNNGVVDDSQLPKDRFSAERLKGVDSTLKIQPAKLEDSAVYLCASSLMRGGDTQYFGPGTRLTVL.

The CDR3 spells CASSLRTGGARADTQYF. This chain links TRBV12-3 or TRBV12-4 with TRBJ2-3; checking the TCRdb D call of TRBD1 is not possible without DNA. CDR3 length equals 17 residues.

This chain joins TRBV12-3 or TRBV12-4 and TRBJ2-3. CDR3 length: 12 amino acids. CDR3 sequence: CASSLSTDTQYF.

The gene calls are TRBV10-3 and TRBJ2-3. There are 12 residues in the CDR3. CDR1 and CDR2 (germline): ENHRY, SYGVKD. The CDR3: CAVGSGTDTQYF.

The chain recombines TRBV28 with TRBJ2-3; the D call from TCRdb, TRBD2, cannot be confirmed without DNA. There are 20 residues in the CDR3. Per germline, CDR1 MDHEN and CDR2 SYDVKM. The chain's CDR3 is CASSPPLGSTYAGVADTQYF.

CDR3 loop: CASSSDGGTPPPDTQYF. The rearrangement links TRBV27 to TRBJ2-3; TCRdb names TRBD2, which stays unverified in the absence of DNA. The CDR3 is made up of 17 amino acids. Looked up from germline, CDR1 is MNHEY and CDR2 is SMNVEV (reference sequence).

This chain links TRBV9 with TRBJ2-7; TCRdb's D call of TRBD1 is untestable without DNA. The germline gives CDR1 SGDLS, CDR2 YYNGEE. This CDR3 is 14 amino acids long. The CDR3 loop reads CASPQDRDPYEQYF.

The rearrangement joins TRBV19 to TRBJ2-5; the D gene TCRdb calls, TRBD1, cannot be checked with no DNA. The CDR3 is 14 residues long. Germline assignment: CDR1 LNHDA and CDR2 SQIVND (reference sequence). CDR3: CASSTWTAQETQYF.

The CDR3 spells CASSLATDTLHF. The chain is built from TRBV7-9 and TRBJ1-6. This CDR3 comprises 12 residues. Per the germline V gene, CDR1 is SEHNR and CDR2 is FQNEAQ (reference sequence).

V usage is TRBV20-1 and J usage is TRBJ1-2. This CDR3 has 18 residues. Germline V CDR1 and CDR2: DFQATT, SNEGSKA (reference sequence). CDR3 sequence: CSARRDPGAISINYGYTF.

This rearrangement joins TRBV5-1 to TRBJ2-1. Germline V gene sequence: CDR1 SGHRS, CDR2 YFSETQ. The CDR3 consists of 13 residues. This CDR3 is CASSLATWDEQFF.

The V call is TRBV28, the J call TRBJ1-2; the D gene TCRdb calls, TRBD1, cannot be checked with no DNA. The length of the CDR3 is 16 residues. CDR1 MDHEN and CDR2 SYDVKM come from the germline V gene. CDR3 loop: CASSAIPQGGAGGYTF.

V and J are TRBV14 and TRBJ2-1; the D call from TCRdb, TRBD2, cannot be confirmed without DNA. Germline V gene lookup returns CDR1 SGHDN and CDR2 FVKESK. There are 17 residues in the CDR3. The CDR3 protein is CASSRTGLAEDYNEQFF. Full variable domain (missing parts from reference TRBV14 and TRBJ2-1): EAGVTQFPSHSVIEKGQTVTLRCDPISGHDNLYWYRRVMGKEIKFLLHFVKESKQDESGMPNNRFLAERTGGTYSTLKVQPAELEDSGVYFCASSRTGLAEDYNEQFFGPGTRLTVL.

V gene TRBV7-3 combines with J gene TRBJ2-5; TCRdb picks TRBD2, but there is no DNA to check that call. There are 17 residues in the CDR3. Germline-derived CDR1 and CDR2 are SGHTA and FQGTGA. The CDR3: CASSHGASAPPLGTQYF.

The chain couples TRBV7-9 to TRBJ2-2; TCRdb selects TRBD1, and the lack of DNA leaves this call unchecked. Germline V CDR1 and CDR2: SEHNR, FQNEAQ (reference sequence). The length of the CDR3 is 15 residues. The CDR3 sequence is CASSSGVAVTRELFF.

The chain couples TRBV19 to TRBJ1-5; TCRdb outputs TRBD1, but without DNA this stays unchecked. CDR1 LNHDA and CDR2 SQIVND come from the germline V gene (reference sequence). The CDR3 sequence is 12 residues long. CDR3: CASSPPNQPQHF.

V is TRBV7-8 and J is TRBJ2-1. This CDR3 is 12 amino acids long. The germline V gene encodes CDR1 SGHVS and CDR2 FQNEAQ. CDR3 loop: CASSLRYNEQFF. The whole variable domain, filled in from reference TRBV7-8 and TRBJ2-1, reads GAGVSQSPRYKVAKRGQDVALRCDPISGHVSLFWYQQALGQGPEFLTYFQNEAQLDKSGLPSDRFFAERPEGSVSTLKIQRTQQEDSAVYLCASSLRYNEQFFGPGTRLTVL.

J is TRBJ2-1 and V is TRBV28; TCRdb proposes TRBD2, but this gene call is untestable without DNA. The CDR3 totals 15 residues. Looked up from germline, CDR1 is MDHEN and CDR2 is SYDVKM. The chain's CDR3 is CASSPAGGVSNEQFF.

This sequence joins TRBV12-3 or TRBV12-4 and TRBJ2-7; TCRdb names TRBD1, which stays unverified in the absence of DNA. The CDR3 contains 14 residues. Here the CDR3 reads CASSWGTGGVEQYF.

This chain connects TRBV12-3 or TRBV12-4 to TRBJ2-2. This CDR3 has 12 residues. CDR3 region: CASRPPTGELFF.

The chain employs TRBV19 and TRBJ1-5; the TCRdb D gene call, TRBD1, has no DNA to confirm it. The CDR3 loop spans 16 amino acids. Germline V gene sequence: CDR1 LNHDA, CDR2 SQIVND (reference sequence). CDR3 amino acids: CASSNQDRGADQPQHF.

This clonotype counts as medium-sized by frequency. J is TRBJ2-1 and V is TRBV30; the TRBD1 assignment by TCRdb is unverifiable without DNA. Germline CDR1 reads GTSNPN; CDR2 reads SVGIG (reference sequence). CDR3 size: 13 residues. CDR3 loop: CAWSLDSYNEQFF.

The CDR3 reads CASSFTSGNEPETQYF. The chain recombines TRBV7-8 with TRBJ2-5; TCRdb gives TRBD2 as the D gene, but with no DNA this cannot be confirmed. The CDR3 runs 16 residues. The germline V gene has CDR1 SGHVS and CDR2 FQNEAQ.

The rearrangement joins TRBV29-1 to TRBJ2-1; TCRdb names TRBD2, which stays unverified in the absence of DNA. CDR3 size: 16 residues. CDR1 and CDR2 from the germline V gene are SQVTM and ANQGSEA. The CDR3: CSVEDEPMASRNEQFF.

J is TRBJ2-7 and V is TRBV20-1. Looked up from germline, CDR1 is DFQATT and CDR2 is SNEGSKA (reference sequence). This CDR3 is built from 14 residues. The CDR3 spells CSARAGRGSYEQYF.

This clonotype is deemed medium-sized by its frequency. This chain uses TRBV2 with TRBJ2-4; TCRdb reports TRBD1, a call that lacks DNA to check it against. CDR3 size: 15 residues. Per the germline V gene, CDR1 is SNHLY and CDR2 is FYNNEI. The CDR3 region is CASSVTGLAKNIQYF.